This is a list of T cell receptor beta chains from one sample in a study of cytomegalovirus exposure and HLA in healthy donors. Produced via immunoSEQ multiplex PCR; TCRdb's table is partial and in-frame only. Seen here are roughly 52,000 clones, 80% to 95% observed once, and the top ten hold about 3%. The sample consisted of PBMCs. These receptors originate from a young man in good health and CMV-seronegative. Each CDR3 is given with its conserved first and last residue. Fields, in order: J gene, V gene, clone size, D gene, CDR3 protein, CDR3 DNA. The D gene is left open where the match is weak. Clone sizes are given selectively: once, few, many, or a class where the clone is expanded.

J: TRBJ2-1
V: TRBV7-8
size: .
D: TRBD2
CDR3: CASTLTSGNNEQFF
DNA: TGTGCCAGCACCCTGACTAGCGGGAACAATGAGCAGTTCTTC

J: TRBJ2-7
V: TRBV9
size: .
D: .
CDR3: CASSEGDYSYEQYF
DNA: TGTGCCAGCAGCGAGGGGGACTACTCCTACGAGCAGTACTTC

J: TRBJ1-1
V: TRBV18
size: .
D: TRBD1
CDR3: CASSSGTGTGYTEAFF
DNA: TGTGCCAGCTCCTCCGGGACAGGGACGGGGTACACTGAAGCTTTCTTT

J: TRBJ1-2
V: TRBV7-9
size: .
D: .
CDR3: CASSLVEYGYTF
DNA: TGTGCCAGCAGCTTAGTAGAATATGGCTACACCTTC

J: TRBJ2-3
V: TRBV5-5
size: .
D: TRBD2
CDR3: CASSLGLAGAQDTQYF
DNA: TGTGCCAGCAGCTTGGGGTTAGCGGGAGCCCAAGATACGCAGTATTTT

J: TRBJ1-1
V: TRBV7-2
size: .
D: .
CDR3: CASSLAMGGYTEAFF
DNA: TGTGCCAGCAGCTTAGCGATGGGAGGATACACTGAAGCTTTCTTT

J: TRBJ2-1
V: TRBV5-1
size: .
D: TRBD2
CDR3: CASSQGTSGSNEQFF
DNA: TGCGCCAGCAGCCAAGGGACTAGCGGGAGCAATGAGCAGTTCTTC

J: TRBJ1-1
V: TRBV5-1
size: once
D: .
CDR3: CASSLGQVNTEAFF
DNA: TGCGCCAGCAGCTTGGGACAGGTGAACACTGAAGCTTTCTTT

J: TRBJ2-7
V: TRBV2
size: .
D: TRBD1
CDR3: CASSVDRGGEQYF
DNA: TGTGCCAGCAGTGTTGACAGGGGCGGCGAGCAGTACTTC

J: TRBJ2-3
V: TRBV6-6
size: .
D: TRBD1
CDR3: CASSDRDRGPDTQYF
DNA: TGTGCCAGCAGTGACCGGGACAGGGGGCCAGATACGCAGTATTTT

J: TRBJ2-5
V: TRBV4-1
size: .
D: TRBD2
CDR3: CASSQDWGGLAGPRETQYF
DNA: TGCGCCAGCAGCCAAGATTGGGGCGGACTAGCGGGGCCTAGGGAGACCCAGTACTTC

J: TRBJ1-5
V: TRBV15
size: once
D: .
CDR3: CATSRAPSSNQPQHF
DNA: TGTGCCACCAGCAGAGCCCCCAGTAGCAATCAGCCCCAGCATTTT

J: TRBJ1-2
V: TRBV5-1
size: .
D: TRBD1
CDR3: CASSPWTGGLYGYTF
DNA: TGCGCCAGCAGCCCTTGGACAGGGGGGTTATATGGCTACACCTTC

J: TRBJ2-1
V: TRBV5-1
size: .
D: TRBD1
CDR3: CASSLALDRDDRNKFF
DNA: TGCGCCAGCAGCTTGGCCTTGGACAGGGACGACCGTAATAAGTTCTTC

J: TRBJ1-2
V: TRBV18
size: .
D: .
CDR3: CASSPTDRSSYGYTF
DNA: TGTGCCAGCTCACCAACTGACAGAAGTTCCTATGGCTACACCTTC

J: TRBJ2-6
V: TRBV18
size: .
D: TRBD2
CDR3: CASSPNHGGKGANVLTF
DNA: TGTGCCAGCTCACCGAACCACGGGGGGAAAGGGGCCAACGTCCTGACTTTC

J: TRBJ1-1
V: TRBV29-1
size: .
D: .
CDR3: CSVLGTMNTEAFF
DNA: TGCAGCGTTTTAGGGACAATGAACACTGAAGCTTTCTTT

J: TRBJ2-7
V: TRBV5-1
size: .
D: .
CDR3: CASSLRVSYEQYF
DNA: TGCGCCAGCAGCTTGCGGGTTAGTTACGAGCAGTACTTC

J: TRBJ1-5
V: TRBV15
size: .
D: .
CDR3: CATSRDQGSWQPQHF
DNA: TGTGCCACCAGCAGAGATCAGGGCTCGTGGCAGCCCCAGCATTTT

J: TRBJ2-1
V: TRBV6-1
size: .
D: .
CDR3: CASTGFDSYNEQFF
DNA: TGTGCCAGCACCGGTTTCGACTCCTACAATGAGCAGTTCTTC

J: TRBJ1-2
V: TRBV2
size: .
D: .
CDR3: CASSRGLTDYGYTF
DNA: TGTGCCAGCTCAAGGGGTCTAACGGATTATGGCTACACCTTC

J: TRBJ1-5
V: TRBV5-1
size: .
D: TRBD1
CDR3: CASSLGQGQPQHF
DNA: TGCGCCAGCAGCTTGGGACAGGGACAGCCCCAGCATTTT

J: TRBJ1-3
V: TRBV18
size: .
D: TRBD1
CDR3: CASARPSGTGGNTIYF
DNA: TGTGCCAGCGCTCGCCCATCCGGGACAGGAGGAAACACCATATATTTT

J: TRBJ2-7
V: TRBV11-2
size: .
D: TRBD1
CDR3: CASSYQTGGKVYEQYF
DNA: TGTGCCAGCAGCTACCAGACAGGGGGCAAGGTCTACGAGCAGTACTTC

J: TRBJ2-1
V: TRBV7-2
size: few
D: .
CDR3: CASSAASSYNEQFF
DNA: TGTGCCAGCAGCGCAGCTAGCTCCTACAATGAGCAGTTCTTC

J: TRBJ2-1
V: TRBV2
size: .
D: .
CDR3: CASGLDRSSYNEQFF
DNA: TGTGCCAGCGGGTTGGACAGAAGCTCCTACAATGAGCAGTTCTTC

J: TRBJ2-7
V: TRBV27
size: .
D: TRBD1
CDR3: CASSFWDRGSYEQYF
DNA: TGTGCCAGCAGTTTTTGGGACAGGGGATCCTACGAGCAGTACTTC

J: TRBJ2-1
V: TRBV18
size: .
D: .
CDR3: CASSPNDEHSPYNEQFF
DNA: TGTGCCAGCTCACCTAATGATGAGCACAGCCCCTACAATGAGCAGTTCTTC